The 21 T cell receptor beta chains below come from one sample, sequenced in a study of T-cell reconstitution after alpha-beta-depleted transplantation in children. Preparation of the TCRbeta library was carried out with unique molecular identifiers. One entry per CDR3 protein, called by TCRdb with MiXCR from the PCR reads. Of 500,000 to 600,000 distinct CDR3 sequences in the sample, 30% to 35% are singletons; the top ten hold 2% to 3%. The sample was PBMCs from the stem cell graft donor, taken from the stem cell graft. The receptors derive from a human donor who donated a stem cell graft to a child with aplastic anemia.

There are a few counts of this clonotype. J is TRBJ1-1 and V is TRBV29-1, with D tentatively TRBD1 (6 bases). The CDR3 runs to 12 residues. Germline-derived CDR1 and CDR2 are SQVTM and ANQGSEA. The V end was cut by 4 bases, the J end by 4 bases, with 10 bases between. The CDR3: CSVAGAVTEAFF. In DNA form, the CDR3 reads TGCAGCGTTGCAGGGGCCGTCACTGAAGCTTTCTTT.

This clonotype showed up just once. This chain joins TRBV20-1 and TRBJ2-4; 9 bases agree with TRBD2. Looked up from germline, CDR1 is DFQATT and CDR2 is SNEGSKA (reference sequence). V gave up 3 bases and J gave up 1 base; unmatched junction bases: 10. This CDR3 has 17 amino acids. The CDR3 coding sequence is TGCAGTGCTAGTAGCCCCTCGAGCGGGAGGGCCAAAAACATTCAGTACTTC. This translates into CSASSPSSGRAKNIQYF.

The CDR3 sequence is CASSSGQGPDTQYF. The DNA of the CDR3 is TGTGCCAGCTCATCGGGACAGGGACCAGATACGCAGTATTTT. V is TRBV18 and J is TRBJ2-3; 9 bases agree with TRBD1. V trimming: 5 bases; J trimming: 4 bases; junction bases outside the gene matches: 4. Germline V CDR1 and CDR2: KGHSH, LQKENI. The CDR3 consists of 14 residues. Complete variable domain (other parts from reference TRBV18 and TRBJ2-3): NAGVMQNPRHLVRRRGQEARLRCSPMKGHSHVYWYRQLPEEGLKFMVYLQKENIIDESGMPKERFSAEFPKEGPSILRIQQVVRGDSAAYFCASSSGQGPDTQYFGPGTRLTVL.

This chain uses TRBV14 with TRBJ2-1; a weak D match, TRBD2 (5 bases). Per the germline V gene, CDR1 is SGHDN and CDR2 is FVKESK. V lost 0 bases, J lost 3 bases, and 18 bases lay in between. This CDR3 has 18 amino acids. CDR3 in DNA: TGTGCCAGCAGCCAAGAAGGAGGTTGGGCGCTAGACTACAATGAGCAGTTCTTC. Translation gives CASSQEGGWALDYNEQFF.

This clonotype was counted only a few times. The J gene is TRBJ2-7, the V gene TRBV20-1; D might be TRBD2 (6 bases). This CDR3 has 13 amino acids. The V end was cut by 0 bases, the J end by 4 bases, with 10 bases between. From germline, CDR1 is DFQATT and CDR2 SNEGSKA (reference sequence). The CDR3 spells CSARDTGAYEQYF. CDR3 bases: TGCAGTGCTAGAGATACGGGAGCTTACGAGCAGTACTTC.

The V gene is TRBV18, the J gene TRBJ2-2, with D perhaps TRBD1 (6 bases). With 6 bases removed from V and 4 bases from J, the gap between germline ends came to 12 bases. This CDR3 spans 14 amino acids. The germline gives CDR1 KGHSH, CDR2 LQKENI. The CDR3 sequence is CASSKQGSTGELFF. In nucleotides, the CDR3 is TGTGCCAGCTCCAAACAGGGTAGCACCGGGGAGCTGTTTTTT.

This rearrangement joins TRBV3-1 to TRBJ1-2; 10 bases fit TRBD1. Unmatched junction bases numbered 6, after V lost 5 bases and J lost 6 bases. The CDR3 totals 14 residues. Germline V lookup: CDR1 LGHDT, CDR2 YNNKEL (reference sequence). This CDR3 reads CASSSLDRGNGYTF. DNA for the CDR3: TGTGCCAGCAGCTCCCTGGACAGGGGGAATGGCTACACCTTC. Using reference TRBV3-1 and TRBJ1-2 for the parts outside the CDR3, the full variable domain is DTAVSQTPKYLVTQMGNDKSIKCEQNLGHDTMYWYKQDSKKFLKIMFSYNNKELIINETVPNRFSPKSPDKAHLNLHINSLELGDSAVYFCASSSLDRGNGYTFGSGTRLTVV.

The chain uses TRBV29-1 and TRBJ2-5, with 7 bases lining up with TRBD2. The J segment lost 3 bases and the V segment lost 4 bases, leaving 2 bases of the junction unmatched. Looked up from germline, CDR1 is SQVTM and CDR2 is ANQGSEA. CDR3 length equals 12 residues. The chain's CDR3 is CSVGRGEETQYF. The CDR3 DNA reads TGCAGCGTTGGACGGGGGGAAGAGACCCAGTACTTC.

The rearrangement links TRBV4-3 to TRBJ2-6; D might be TRBD2 (7 bases). The V end was cut by 0 bases, the J end by 2 bases, with 14 bases between. Germline values: CDR1 LGHNA, CDR2 YSLEER. The length of the CDR3 is 18 residues. The CDR3 DNA reads as TGCGCCAGCAGCCAAGATCGGGGGGCAGAAGCTGGGGCCAACGTCCTGACTTTC. It codes for CASSQDRGAEAGANVLTF.

This clonotype was counted between two and nine times. The rearrangement links TRBV29-1 to TRBJ2-2, with 7 bases aligning to TRBD1. Germline CDR1 and CDR2: SQVTM and ANQGSEA. The CDR3 is made up of 14 amino acids. The ends lost 7 bases at V and 0 bases at J; junction bases unmatched: 5. The CDR3 protein is CSARGQANTGELFF. The CDR3 nucleotides are TGCAGCGCTCGTGGACAGGCGAACACCGGGGAGCTGTTTTTT.

The rearrangement uses TRBV3-1 and TRBJ2-1, with 7 bases identical to TRBD1. The CDR3 sequence is 15 residues long. V trimming: 4 bases; J trimming: 6 bases; junction bases outside the gene matches: 9. CDR1 and CDR2 from the germline V gene are LGHDT and YNNKEL (reference sequence). CDR3 protein: CASSLLGQPSNEQFF. The CDR3, as DNA: TGTGCCAGCAGCCTTCTGGGACAGCCCTCCAATGAGCAGTTCTTC.

The chain employs TRBV6-5 and TRBJ2-2; D might be TRBD2 (7 bases). Germline CDR1 is MNHEY and CDR2 is SVGAGI. V lost 5 bases and J lost 4, with 20 bases in between. This CDR3 region has 17 residues. CDR3 nucleotides: TGTGCCAGCAGTATGGGGCGGGGGCCATCGGGCACCGGGGAGCTGTTTTTT. This sequence encodes CASSMGRGPSGTGELFF.

The chain links TRBV6-1 to TRBJ2-1; 13 bases match TRBD2. The germline CDR1 and CDR2 sequences are MNHNS and SASEGT. Unmatched junction bases numbered 10, after V lost 7 bases and J lost 10 bases. The CDR3 is 15 amino acids. CDR3 DNA: TGTGCCAGCAACGTACTAGCGGGAGGGCCAAACGAGCAGTTCTTC. The encoded protein is CASNVLAGGPNEQFF.

This rearrangement joins TRBV4-2 to TRBJ2-5; D gene uncertain. The V and J ends lost 1 base and 1 base respectively, with 7 bases between them. Germline CDR1 is LGHNA and CDR2 is YNFKEQ. The CDR3 has 14 residues. The CDR3 protein is CASSQVSVQETQYF. The CDR3 bases are TGTGCCAGCAGCCAAGTATCTGTCCAAGAGACCCAGTACTTC.

This clonotype was seen more than once but under ten times. The chain recombines TRBV7-3 with TRBJ2-3; 10 bases are a match to TRBD2. In germline, CDR1 is SGHTA, CDR2 FQGTGA. V lost 5 bases, J lost 11 bases, and 13 bases stayed unmatched. The CDR3 runs to 15 residues. In DNA, the CDR3 is TGTGCCAGCAGCCGATCAGCGGGAGGGCCTCTGAGGCAGTATTTT. Residues: CASSRSAGGPLRQYF.

The sample holds a few counts of this clonotype. The chain uses TRBV29-1 and TRBJ1-2, with 9 nucleotides matching TRBD1. This CDR3 region has 12 residues. V dropped 3 bases and J dropped 7; count of bases not matched to a gene: 3. Germline CDR1 reads SQVTM; CDR2 reads ANQGSEA. The CDR3 bases are TGCAGCGTTGACGGGACAGGGTTTGGCTACACCTTC. This gives the protein CSVDGTGFGYTF.

The J gene is TRBJ1-4, the V gene TRBV29-1, with a tentative D call TRBD1 (6 bases). The CDR3 has 13 amino acids. Germline CDR1 reads SQVTM; CDR2 reads ANQGSEA. The germline V and J ends were trimmed by 6 bases and 3 bases, with 11 bases remaining between them. The CDR3 here is CSVGGGANEKLFF. The CDR3 coding sequence is TGCAGCGTGGGAGGGGGGGCTAATGAAAAACTGTTTTTT. Variable domain in full (rest from reference TRBV29-1 and TRBJ1-4): SAVISQKPSRDICQRGTSLTIQCQVDSQVTMMFWYRQQPGQSLTLIATANQGSEATYESGFVIDKFPISRPNLTFSTLTVSNMSPEDSSIYLCSVGGGANEKLFFGSGTQLSVL.

This clonotype has a handful of counts. V gene TRBV29-1 combines with J gene TRBJ2-7; D could derive from TRBD1 or TRBD2 (5 bases each). Germline V lookup: CDR1 SQVTM, CDR2 ANQGSEA. V gave up 3 bases and J gave up 6 bases, with 9 bases separating them. This CDR3 is built from 11 residues. The CDR3 loop reads CSVERDGEQYV. CDR3 DNA sequence: TGCAGCGTTGAGAGGGACGGCGAGCAGTACGTC.

This chain uses TRBV5-4 with TRBJ1-4; tentative D call: TRBD1 (6 bases). CDR1 is SGHNT and CDR2 is YYREEE in the germline V gene (reference sequence). The V and J ends lost 5 bases and 5 bases respectively, with 16 bases between them. The CDR3 loop spans 15 amino acids. The CDR3 spells CASSDAGAGNEKLFF. The DNA for the CDR3 is TGTGCCAGCAGTGACGCAGGGGCCGGGAATGAAAAACTGTTTTTT. The variable domain in full, completed from reference TRBV5-4 and TRBJ1-4, reads ETGVTQSPTHLIKTRGQQVTLRCSSQSGHNTVSWYQQALGQGPQFIFQYYREEENGRGNFPPRFSGLQFPNYSSELNVNALELDDSALYLCASSDAGAGNEKLFFGSGTQLSVL.

J is TRBJ2-1 and V is TRBV5-4, with 12 bases matching TRBD1. Germline-derived CDR1 and CDR2 are SGHNT and YYREEE (reference sequence). CDR3 length: 16 amino acids. Unmatched junction bases numbered 10, after V lost 4 bases and J lost 8 bases. The DNA for the CDR3 is TGTGCCAGCAGCCAGCCTCCGGGACAGGGGGCCGATGAGCAGTTCTTC. Translated: CASSQPPGQGADEQFF.

This chain joins TRBV20-1 and TRBJ1-3; D is unclear. The CDR3 length is 13 residues. V lost 6 bases to trimming and J lost 4 bases, with 13 bases between them. Looked up from germline, CDR1 is DFQATT and CDR2 is SNEGSKA (reference sequence). CDR3 residues: CSARKSAGNTIYF. CDR3 in DNA: TGCAGTGCCAGAAAGTCGGCGGGAAACACCATATATTTT.